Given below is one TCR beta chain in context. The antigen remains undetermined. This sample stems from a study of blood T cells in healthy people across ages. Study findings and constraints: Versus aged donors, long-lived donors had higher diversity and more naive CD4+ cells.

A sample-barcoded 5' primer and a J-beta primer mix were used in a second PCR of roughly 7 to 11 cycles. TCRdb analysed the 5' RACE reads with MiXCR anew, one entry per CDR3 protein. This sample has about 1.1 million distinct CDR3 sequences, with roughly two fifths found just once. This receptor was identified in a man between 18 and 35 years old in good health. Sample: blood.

CDR3 loop: CSVSDRNYGYTF. The CDR3 DNA follows: TGCAGTGTCTCGGACAGGAACTATGGCTACACCTTC. V usage is TRBV20-1 and J usage is TRBJ1-2; 7 bases agree with TRBD1. Germline trimming cut 7 bases from V and 2 bases from J; bases unmatched to any gene: 4. CDR1 and CDR2 from the germline V gene are DFQATT and SNEGSKA (reference sequence). CDR3 length equals 12 residues.